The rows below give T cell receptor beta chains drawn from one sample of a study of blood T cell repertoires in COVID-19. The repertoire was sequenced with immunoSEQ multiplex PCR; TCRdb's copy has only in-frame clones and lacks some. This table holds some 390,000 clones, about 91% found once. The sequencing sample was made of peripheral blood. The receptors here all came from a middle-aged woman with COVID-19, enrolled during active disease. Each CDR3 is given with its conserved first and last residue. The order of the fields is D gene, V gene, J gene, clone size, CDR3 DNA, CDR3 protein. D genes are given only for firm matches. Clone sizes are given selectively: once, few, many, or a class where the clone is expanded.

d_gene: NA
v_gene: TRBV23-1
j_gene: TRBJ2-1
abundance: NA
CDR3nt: TGCGCCAGCAGTACCGGGACAAGGGGACCCGAAAGTCACAATGAGCAGTTCTTC
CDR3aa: CASSTGTRGPESHNEQFF

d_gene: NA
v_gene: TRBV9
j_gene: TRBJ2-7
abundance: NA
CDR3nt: TGTGCCAGCAGCCCTAGGGGGACGGATACCTACGAGCAGTACTTC
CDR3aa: CASSPRGTDTYEQYF

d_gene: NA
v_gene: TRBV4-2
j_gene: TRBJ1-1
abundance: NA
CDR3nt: TGTGCCAGCAGCCTAAAAATGGTCGGGAGGAACACTGAAGCTTTCTTT
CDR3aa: CASSLKMVGRNTEAFF

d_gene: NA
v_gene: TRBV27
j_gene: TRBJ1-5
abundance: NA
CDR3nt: TGTGCCAGCAGTTATTTCCAAAATCAGCCCCAGCATTTT
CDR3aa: CASSYFQNQPQHF

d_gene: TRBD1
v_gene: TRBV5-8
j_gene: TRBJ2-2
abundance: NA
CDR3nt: TGTGCCAGCAGGGGGACAGGGTACACCGGGGAGCTGTTTTTT
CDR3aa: CASRGTGYTGELFF

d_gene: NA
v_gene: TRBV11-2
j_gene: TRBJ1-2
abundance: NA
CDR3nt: TGTGCCAGCAGCCCGAGGGGAGGGAGGGCTGGCTACACCTTC
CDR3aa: CASSPRGGRAGYTF

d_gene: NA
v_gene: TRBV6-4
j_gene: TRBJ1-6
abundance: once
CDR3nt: TGTGCCAGCAGTGACTCGGTCATCGGTTCACCCCTCCACTTT
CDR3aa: CASSDSVIGSPLHF

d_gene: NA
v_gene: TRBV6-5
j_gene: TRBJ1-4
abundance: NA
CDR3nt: TGTGCCAGCGGGCGGGACGCAACTAATGAAAAACTGTTTTTT
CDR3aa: CASGRDATNEKLFF

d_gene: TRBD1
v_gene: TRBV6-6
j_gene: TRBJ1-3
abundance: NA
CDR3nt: TGTGCCAGCAGTCGAACAGGGGAATTGGATGGAAACACCATATATTTT
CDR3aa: CASSRTGELDGNTIYF

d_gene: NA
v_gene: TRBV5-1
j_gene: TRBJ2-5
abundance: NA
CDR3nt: TGCGCCAGCAGCGTCCAGGGCCACCAAGAGACCCAGTACTTC
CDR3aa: CASSVQGHQETQYF

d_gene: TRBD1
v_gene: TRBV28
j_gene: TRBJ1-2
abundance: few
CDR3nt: TGTGCCAGCAGAGGGGACAGGGGAAACTATGGCTACACCTTC
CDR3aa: CASRGDRGNYGYTF

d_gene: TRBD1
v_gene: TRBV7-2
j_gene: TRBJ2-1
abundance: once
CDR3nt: TGTGCCAGCAGCGAAAGACAGGGGTCCTACAATGAGCAGTTCTTC
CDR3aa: CASSERQGSYNEQFF

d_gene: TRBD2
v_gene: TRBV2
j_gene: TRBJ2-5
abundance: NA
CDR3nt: TGTGCCAGCAGTGGCGACTCTGGGTTTCTAGCGGGAGAGACCCAGTACTTC
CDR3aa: CASSGDSGFLAGETQYF

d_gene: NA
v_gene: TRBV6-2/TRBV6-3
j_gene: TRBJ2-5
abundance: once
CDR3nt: TGTGCCAGCAGTCGGGACTTCCTAACGGAGACCCAGTACTTC
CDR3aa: CASSRDFLTETQYF

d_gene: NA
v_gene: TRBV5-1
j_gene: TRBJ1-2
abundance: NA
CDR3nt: TGCGCCAGCAGCCTTGATGGACAGAGCTATGGCTACACCTTC
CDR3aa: CASSLDGQSYGYTF

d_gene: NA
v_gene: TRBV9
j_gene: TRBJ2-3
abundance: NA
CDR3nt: TGTGCCAGCAGCGTAGATTCGGGAGATACGCAGTATTTT
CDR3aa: CASSVDSGDTQYF

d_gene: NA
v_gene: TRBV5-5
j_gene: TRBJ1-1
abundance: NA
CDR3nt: TGTGCCAGCAGCTTGGATGCAGCGAGGGTGAACACTGAAGCTTTCTTT
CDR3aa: CASSLDAARVNTEAFF

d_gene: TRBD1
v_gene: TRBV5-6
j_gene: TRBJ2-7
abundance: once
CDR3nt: TGTGCCAGCAGCCTGAGACAGGGGACCCGCTACGAGCAGTACTTC
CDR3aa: CASSLRQGTRYEQYF

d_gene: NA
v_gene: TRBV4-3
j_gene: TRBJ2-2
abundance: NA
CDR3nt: TGCGCCAGCAGCCAAGATCTAAGGAGGAGCTTCACCGGGGAGCTGTTTTTT
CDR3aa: CASSQDLRRSFTGELFF

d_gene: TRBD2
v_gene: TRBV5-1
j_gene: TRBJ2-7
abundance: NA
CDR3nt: TGCGCCAGCAGCTCCTACTCCCTGACTAGCGGGAACTACGAGCAGTACTTC
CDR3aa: CASSSYSLTSGNYEQYF

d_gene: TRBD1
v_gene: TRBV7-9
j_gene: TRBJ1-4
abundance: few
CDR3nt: TGTGCCAGCAGCCTGACAGGGTACGATGAAAAACTGTTTTTT
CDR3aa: CASSLTGYDEKLFF

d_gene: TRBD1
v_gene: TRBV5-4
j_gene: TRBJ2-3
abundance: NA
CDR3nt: TGTGCCGTCAGGAAGGAACGGGGACAGGACACAGATACGCAGTATTTT
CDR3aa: CAVRKERGQDTDTQYF